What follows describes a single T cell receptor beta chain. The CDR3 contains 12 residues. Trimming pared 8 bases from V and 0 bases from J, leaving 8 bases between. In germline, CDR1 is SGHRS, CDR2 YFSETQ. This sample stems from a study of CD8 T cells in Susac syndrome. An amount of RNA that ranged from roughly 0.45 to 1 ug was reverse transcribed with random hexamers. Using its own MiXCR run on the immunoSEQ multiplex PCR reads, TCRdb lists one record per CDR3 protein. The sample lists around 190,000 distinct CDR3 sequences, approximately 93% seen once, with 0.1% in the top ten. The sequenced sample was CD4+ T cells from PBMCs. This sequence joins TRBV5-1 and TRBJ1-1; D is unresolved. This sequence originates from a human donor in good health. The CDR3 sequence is CASTAMNTEAFF. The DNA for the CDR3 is TGCGCCAGTACGGCCATGAACACTGAAGCTTTCTTT.